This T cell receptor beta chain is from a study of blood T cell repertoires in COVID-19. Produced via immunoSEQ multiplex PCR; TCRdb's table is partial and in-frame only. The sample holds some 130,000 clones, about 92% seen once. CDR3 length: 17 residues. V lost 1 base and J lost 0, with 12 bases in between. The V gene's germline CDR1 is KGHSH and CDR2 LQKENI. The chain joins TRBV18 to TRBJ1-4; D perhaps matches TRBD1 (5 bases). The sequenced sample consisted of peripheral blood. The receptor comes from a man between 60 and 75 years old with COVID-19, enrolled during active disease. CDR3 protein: CASSPLDSDATNEKLFF. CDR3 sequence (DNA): TGTGCCAGCTCACCACTCGACAGTGATGCAACTAATGAAAAACTGTTTTTT.